The 15 T cell receptor beta chains below were found in one sample sequenced in a study of PD-1 blockade in mismatch repair-deficient tumors. TCRdb's table, derived via immunoSEQ multiplex PCR, lists solely in-frame clones and lacks some. The profile shows about 68,000 clones, around 73% of them singletons. Source: peripheral blood, taken 2 weeks after starting pembrolizumab. The receptors were sampled from an adult with mismatch repair-deficient cancer.

This clone was seen just once. The CDR3 protein is CASSLLPSGGGMDTQYF. CDR3 DNA sequence: TGTGCCAGCAGCTTGTTGCCTAGCGGTGGGGGTATGGATACGCAGTATTTT. The chain joins TRBV5-4 to TRBJ2-3; TRBD2 matches 7 bases. The CDR3 consists of 17 residues. CDR1 is SGHNT and CDR2 is YYREEE in the germline V gene (reference sequence). V shed 1 base, J shed 6 bases, and the junction held 14 bases outside the gene matches. Using reference TRBV5-4 and TRBJ2-3 for the parts outside the CDR3, the full variable domain is ETGVTQSPTHLIKTRGQQVTLRCSSQSGHNTVSWYQQALGQGPQFIFQYYREEENGRGNFPPRFSGLQFPNYSSELNVNALELDDSALYLCASSLLPSGGGMDTQYFGPGTRLTVL.

The gene calls are TRBV6-5 and TRBJ1-2; TRBD1 might be the D (5 bases). The V gene's germline CDR1 is MNHEY and CDR2 SVGAGI. V lost 6 bases and J lost 10, with 15 bases in between. There are 12 residues in the CDR3. The CDR3 protein is CASSLTVTNYTF. The CDR3 nucleotides are TGTGCCAGCAGCCTGACAGTGACCAACTACACCTTC.

This clone was found once. The chain joins TRBV5-4 to TRBJ1-1, with 8 bases matching TRBD1. Germline CDR1 and CDR2: SGHNT and YYREEE (reference sequence). The CDR3 consists of 15 residues. V trimming: 3 bases; J trimming: 6 bases; junction bases outside the gene matches: 10. The CDR3 loop reads CASSYMDRAFPEAFF. In DNA form, the CDR3 reads TGTGCCAGCAGCTACATGGACAGGGCATTCCCTGAAGCTTTCTTT.

J is TRBJ2-1 and V is TRBV11-3, with 7 bases that match TRBD1. Germline V lookup: CDR1 SGHNT, CDR2 YENEEA. V was clipped by 5 bases and J by 9 bases; unmatched bases: 10. This CDR3 contains 14 residues. The CDR3: CASSRGDRVAEQFF. In DNA, the CDR3 is TGTGCCAGCAGCCGAGGAGACAGGGTGGCTGAGCAGTTCTTC.

The rearrangement links TRBV9 to TRBJ2-5, with 10 bases matching TRBD2. The CDR3 length is 15 residues. After removal of 3 bases from V and 5 bases from J, the junction contained 7 bases not matched to a gene. The germline CDR1 and CDR2 sequences are SGDLS and YYNGEE. For the CDR3, the DNA is TGTGCCAGCAGCGAGGGACTAGCGTCGGGGGAGACCCAGTACTTC. It codes for CASSEGLASGETQYF.

The chain employs TRBV27 and TRBJ1-2; D not certain. V dropped 6 bases and J dropped 6 bases, with 20 bases sitting between them. There are 15 residues in the CDR3. Germline CDR1 MNHEY, CDR2 SMNVEV (reference sequence). CDR3 nucleotide sequence: TGTGCCAGCAGCCCCCCGGGGTCTGCGCGGAATGGCTACACCTTC. This gives the protein CASSPPGSARNGYTF.

J is TRBJ1-3 and V is TRBV6-1, with D possibly TRBD1 on 5 matching bases. The CDR3 length is 15 residues. Trimming shortened V by 8 bases and J by 0 bases, and 14 bases separated the two germline ends. Per the germline V gene, CDR1 is MNHNS and CDR2 is SASEGT. CDR3 sequence (DNA): TGTGCCAGCGAACCGGGACCCCTCTCTGGAAACACCATATATTTT. Its translation is CASEPGPLSGNTIYF.

The V gene is TRBV6-5, the J gene TRBJ1-1; D call uncertain. The CDR3 is 15 residues long. Between the trimmed V and J ends, which lost 5 bases and 6 bases, there was a span of 19 bases. Germline CDR1 and CDR2: MNHEY and SVGAGI. The CDR3 region is CASSGVGAGKSEAFF. The DNA for the CDR3 is TGTGCCAGCAGTGGGGTAGGTGCGGGGAAGTCTGAAGCTTTCTTT.

This clone occurred a few times. The chain recombines TRBV5-1 with TRBJ2-1, with D unclear. V was pared by 6 bases and J by 5 bases, with 18 bases between. Germline CDR1 is SGHRS and CDR2 is YFSETQ. This CDR3 has 15 amino acids. DNA for the CDR3: TGCGCCAGCATCGACGCCCGCCAGGCGGACAATGAGCAGTTCTTC. Translated, it gives CASIDARQADNEQFF.

The chain joins TRBV28 to TRBJ2-7, with TRBD2 matching 9 bases. J was trimmed by 5 bases and V by 6 bases; bases with no gene match: 11. The CDR3 contains 15 residues. CDR1 is MDHEN and CDR2 is SYDVKM in the germline V gene. The CDR3 spells CASSGPGLADNEQYF. CDR3 in DNA: TGTGCCAGCAGCGGCCCGGGACTAGCCGACAACGAGCAGTACTTC.

The count of this clone is one. The V gene is TRBV9, the J gene TRBJ2-2, with a possible D match to TRBD1 (7 bases). Germline CDR1 and CDR2: SGDLS and YYNGEE. This CDR3 is built from 17 residues. Trimming left V 3 bases short and J 3 bases short, with 18 bases between. The CDR3 nucleotides are TGTGCCAGCAGCGGAGGCCCCGGCAGGGGGGACACCGGGGAGCTGTTTTTT. Translating gives CASSGGPGRGDTGELFF.

This clone was observed once. The V gene is TRBV5-6, the J gene TRBJ2-3; D possibly corresponds to TRBD2 (6 bases). There are 15 residues in the CDR3. Germline CDR1 and CDR2: SGHDT and YYEEEE. Trimming removed 3 bases from V and 9 bases from J, with 20 bases in between. The CDR3, as DNA: TGTGCCAGCAGCTACCCCGGGAGAGGCCTTGGAACGCAGTATTTT. Translating gives CASSYPGRGLGTQYF.

The chain carries TRBV6-6 and TRBJ1-4; 7 bases agree with TRBD1. This CDR3 is built from 13 residues. The germline CDR1 and CDR2 sequences are MNHNY and SVGAGI (reference sequence). V lost 8 bases and J lost 8; bases outside the gene matches: 8. The CDR3 DNA is TGTGCCAGCCGGACAGGTGTTGGAGAAAAACTGTTTTTT. The encoded protein is CASRTGVGEKLFF.

This clone occurred a few times. The sample contains more than one DNA sequence encoding this CDR3. The chain couples TRBV6-6 to TRBJ2-7; D is possibly TRBD2 (5 bases). The CDR3 runs 14 residues. CDR1 is MNHNY, CDR2 SVGAGI, per germline (reference sequence). V was pared by 2 bases and J by 0 bases, with 8 bases between. CDR3 sequence: CASSYRSGSYEQYF. CDR3 coding DNA: TGTGCCAGCAGTTACCGGAGCGGCTCCTACGAGCAGTACTTC.

The V and J genes are TRBV29-1 and TRBJ1-2; no clear D gene. The V end lost 8 bases, the J end lost 4 bases, and 14 bases lay between the germline ends. CDR3 length equals 12 residues. Germline V gene data show CDR1 as SQVTM and CDR2 as ANQGSEA. CDR3 nucleotides: TGCAGCACAAACAGAGATTCCTATGGCTACACCTTC. It encodes CSTNRDSYGYTF.